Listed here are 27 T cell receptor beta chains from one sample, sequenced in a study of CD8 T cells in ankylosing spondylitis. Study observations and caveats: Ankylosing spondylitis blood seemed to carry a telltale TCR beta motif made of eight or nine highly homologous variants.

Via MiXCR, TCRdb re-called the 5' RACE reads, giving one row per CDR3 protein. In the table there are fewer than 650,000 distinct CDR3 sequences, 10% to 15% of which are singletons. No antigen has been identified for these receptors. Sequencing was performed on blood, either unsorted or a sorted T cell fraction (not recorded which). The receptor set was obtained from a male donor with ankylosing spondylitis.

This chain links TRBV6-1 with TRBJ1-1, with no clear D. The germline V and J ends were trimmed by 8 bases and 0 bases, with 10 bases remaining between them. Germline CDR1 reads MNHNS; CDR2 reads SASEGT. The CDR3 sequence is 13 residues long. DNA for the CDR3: TGTGCCAGCCTTTTAAGAGTGAACACTGAAGCTTTCTTT. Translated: CASLLRVNTEAFF.

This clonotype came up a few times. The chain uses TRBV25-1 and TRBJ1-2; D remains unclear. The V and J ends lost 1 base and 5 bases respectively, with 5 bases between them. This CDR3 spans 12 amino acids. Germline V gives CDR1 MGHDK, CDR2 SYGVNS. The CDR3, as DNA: TGTGCCAGCAGTGAATCCGTTTATGGCTACACCTTC. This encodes CASSESVYGYTF.

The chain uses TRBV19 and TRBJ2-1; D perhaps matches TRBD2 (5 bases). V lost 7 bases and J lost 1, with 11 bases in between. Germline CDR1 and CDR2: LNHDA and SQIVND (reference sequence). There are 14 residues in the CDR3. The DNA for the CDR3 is TGTGCCAGTACCCCACGGGAATCCTACAATGAGCAGTTCTTC. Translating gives CASTPRESYNEQFF.

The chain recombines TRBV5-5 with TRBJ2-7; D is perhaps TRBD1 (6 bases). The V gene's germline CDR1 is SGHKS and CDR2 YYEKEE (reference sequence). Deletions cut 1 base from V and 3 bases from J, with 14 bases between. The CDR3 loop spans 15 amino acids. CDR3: CASSLIGGWNYEQYV. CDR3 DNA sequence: TGTGCCAGCAGCTTGATAGGGGGATGGAACTACGAGCAGTACGTC.

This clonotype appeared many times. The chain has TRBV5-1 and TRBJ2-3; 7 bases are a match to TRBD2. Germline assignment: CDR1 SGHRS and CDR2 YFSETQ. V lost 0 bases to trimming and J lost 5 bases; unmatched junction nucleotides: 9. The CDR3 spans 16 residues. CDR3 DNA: TGCGCCAGCAGCTTGGAATCAGCGGGATCTATAGATACGCAGTATTTT. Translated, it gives CASSLESAGSIDTQYF. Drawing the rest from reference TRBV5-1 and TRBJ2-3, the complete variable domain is KAGVTQTPRYLIKTRGQQVTLSCSPISGHRSVSWYQQTPGQGLQFLFEYFSETQRNKGNFPGRFSGRQFSNSRSEMNVSTLELGDSALYLCASSLESAGSIDTQYFGPGTRLTVL.

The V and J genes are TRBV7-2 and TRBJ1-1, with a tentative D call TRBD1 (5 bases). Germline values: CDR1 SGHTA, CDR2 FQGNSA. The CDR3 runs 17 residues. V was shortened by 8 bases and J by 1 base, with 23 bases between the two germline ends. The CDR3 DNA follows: TGTGCCAGCCACATCGGGCAGGGTAGATTGTGGAACACTGAAGCTTTCTTT. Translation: CASHIGQGRLWNTEAFF.

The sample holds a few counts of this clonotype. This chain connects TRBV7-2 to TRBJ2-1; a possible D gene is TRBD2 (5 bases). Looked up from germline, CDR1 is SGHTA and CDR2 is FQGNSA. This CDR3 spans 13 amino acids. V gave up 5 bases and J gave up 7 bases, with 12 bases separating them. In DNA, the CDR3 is TGTGCCAGCAGCCGTGTCGGGGAGAATGAGCAGTTCTTC. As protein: CASSRVGENEQFF.

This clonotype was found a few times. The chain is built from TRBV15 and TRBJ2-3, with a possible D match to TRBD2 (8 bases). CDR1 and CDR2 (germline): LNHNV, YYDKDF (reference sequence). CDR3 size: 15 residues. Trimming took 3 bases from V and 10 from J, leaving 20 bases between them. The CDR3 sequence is CATSRDRREAQAQYF. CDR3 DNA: TGTGCCACCAGCAGGGACAGGCGGGAGGCCCAAGCGCAGTATTTT.

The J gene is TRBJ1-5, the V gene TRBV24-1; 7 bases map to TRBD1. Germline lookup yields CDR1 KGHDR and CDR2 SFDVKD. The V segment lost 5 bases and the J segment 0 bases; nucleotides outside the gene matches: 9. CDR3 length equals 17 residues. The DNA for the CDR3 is TGTGCCACCAGTGCCATTGACAGGGACAGTAGCAATCAGCCCCAGCATTTT. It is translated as CATSAIDRDSSNQPQHF.

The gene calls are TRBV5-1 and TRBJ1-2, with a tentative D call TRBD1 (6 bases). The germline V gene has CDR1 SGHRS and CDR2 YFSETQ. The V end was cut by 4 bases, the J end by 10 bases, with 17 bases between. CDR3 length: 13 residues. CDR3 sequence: CASSQTAQGIYTF. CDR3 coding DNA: TGCGCCAGCAGCCAAACGGCCCAGGGGATCTACACCTTC.

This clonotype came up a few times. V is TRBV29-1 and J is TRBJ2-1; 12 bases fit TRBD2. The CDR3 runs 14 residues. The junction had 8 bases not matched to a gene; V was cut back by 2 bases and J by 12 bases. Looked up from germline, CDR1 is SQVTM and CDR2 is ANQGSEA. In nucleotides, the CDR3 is TGCAGCGTTGAACCTAGCGGGAGGGCCGGTAGGCAGTTCTTC. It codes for CSVEPSGRAGRQFF.

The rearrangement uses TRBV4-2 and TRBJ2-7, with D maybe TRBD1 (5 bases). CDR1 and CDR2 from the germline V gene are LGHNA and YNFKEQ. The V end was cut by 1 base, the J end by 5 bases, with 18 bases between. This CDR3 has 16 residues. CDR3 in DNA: TGTGCCAGCAGCCAAGGTGTAGGTATCACCAGGGACGAGCAGTACTTC. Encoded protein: CASSQGVGITRDEQYF.

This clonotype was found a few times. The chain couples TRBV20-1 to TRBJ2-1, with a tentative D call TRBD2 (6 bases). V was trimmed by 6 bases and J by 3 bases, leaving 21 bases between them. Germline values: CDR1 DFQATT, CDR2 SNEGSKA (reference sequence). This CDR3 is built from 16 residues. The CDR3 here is CSAPRVPGDLYNEQFF. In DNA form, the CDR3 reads TGCAGTGCCCCGAGGGTACCGGGAGACCTCTACAATGAGCAGTTCTTC.

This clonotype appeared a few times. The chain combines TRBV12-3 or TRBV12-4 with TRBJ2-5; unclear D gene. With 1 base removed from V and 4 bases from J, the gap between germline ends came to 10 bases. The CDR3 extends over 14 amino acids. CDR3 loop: CASSLEVDGETQYF. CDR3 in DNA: TGTGCCAGCAGTTTAGAAGTGGACGGAGAGACCCAGTACTTC.

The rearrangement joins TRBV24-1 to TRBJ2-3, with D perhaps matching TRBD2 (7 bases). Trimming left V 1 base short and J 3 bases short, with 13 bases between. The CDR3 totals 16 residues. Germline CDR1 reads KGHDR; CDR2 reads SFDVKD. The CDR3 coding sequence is TGTGCCACCAGTGATTTTGGGAGGGGGTTGACAGATACGCAGTATTTT. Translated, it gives CATSDFGRGLTDTQYF.

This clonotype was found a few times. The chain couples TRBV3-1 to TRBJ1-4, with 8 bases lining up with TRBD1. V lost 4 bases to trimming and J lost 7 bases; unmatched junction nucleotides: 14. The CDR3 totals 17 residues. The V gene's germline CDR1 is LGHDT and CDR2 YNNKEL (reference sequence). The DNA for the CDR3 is TGTGCCAGCAGCCCCACCCCTCCGAGGACAGGGTCTGAAAAACTGTTTTTT. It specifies CASSPTPPRTGSEKLFF.

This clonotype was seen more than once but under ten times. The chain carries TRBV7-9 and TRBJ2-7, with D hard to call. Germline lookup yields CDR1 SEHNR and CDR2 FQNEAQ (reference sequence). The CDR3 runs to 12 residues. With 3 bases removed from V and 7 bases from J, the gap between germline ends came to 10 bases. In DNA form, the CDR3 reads TGTGCCAGCAGCTTCGACACGCAAGAGCAGTACTTC. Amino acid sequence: CASSFDTQEQYF.

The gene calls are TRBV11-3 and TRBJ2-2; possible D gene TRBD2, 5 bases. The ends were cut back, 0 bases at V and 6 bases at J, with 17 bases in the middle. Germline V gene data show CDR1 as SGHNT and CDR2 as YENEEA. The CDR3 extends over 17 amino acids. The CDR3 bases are TGTGCCAGCAGCTTAGATTTTTCGGGAATGGTATCCGGGGAGCTGTTTTTT. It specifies CASSLDFSGMVSGELFF.

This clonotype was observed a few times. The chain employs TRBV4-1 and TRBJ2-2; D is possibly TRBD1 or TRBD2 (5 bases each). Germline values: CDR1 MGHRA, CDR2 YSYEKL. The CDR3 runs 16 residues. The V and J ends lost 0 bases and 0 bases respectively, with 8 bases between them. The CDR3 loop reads CASSQEGRTNTGELFF. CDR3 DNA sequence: TGCGCCAGCAGCCAAGAGGGACGGACGAACACCGGGGAGCTGTTTTTT.

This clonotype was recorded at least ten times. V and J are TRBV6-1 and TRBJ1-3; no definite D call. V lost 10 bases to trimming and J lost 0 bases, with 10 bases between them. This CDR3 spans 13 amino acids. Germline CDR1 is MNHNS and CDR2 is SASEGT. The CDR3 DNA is TGTGCCACCTACTGGCACTCTGGAAACACCATATATTTT. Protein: CATYWHSGNTIYF.

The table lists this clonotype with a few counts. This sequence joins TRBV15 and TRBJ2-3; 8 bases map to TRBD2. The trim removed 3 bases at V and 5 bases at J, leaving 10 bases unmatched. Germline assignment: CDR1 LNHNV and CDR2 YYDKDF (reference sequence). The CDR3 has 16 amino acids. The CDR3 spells CATSSYRAGAKDTQYF. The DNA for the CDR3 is TGTGCCACCAGCAGTTACCGAGCGGGAGCCAAAGATACGCAGTATTTT. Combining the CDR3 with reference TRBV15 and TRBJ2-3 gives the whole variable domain DAMVIQNPRYQVTQFGKPVTLSCSQTLNHNVMYWYQQKSSQAPKLLFHYYDKDFNNEADTPDNFQSRRPNTSFCFLDIRSPGLGDTAMYLCATSSYRAGAKDTQYFGPGTRLTVL.

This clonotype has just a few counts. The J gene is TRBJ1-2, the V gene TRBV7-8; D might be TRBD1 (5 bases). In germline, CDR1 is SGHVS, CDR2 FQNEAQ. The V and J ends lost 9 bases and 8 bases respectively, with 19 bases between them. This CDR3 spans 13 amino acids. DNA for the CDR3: TGTGCCAGTCGGAGGGAACGGGACGGGGGCTACACCTTC. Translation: CASRRERDGGYTF.

Here the CDR3 DNA reads TGTGCCAGCAGCCAATTAGACATCTACCTCGGCGGGGAGCTGTTTTTT. Encoded protein: CASSQLDIYLGGELFF. The chain carries TRBV5-4 and TRBJ2-2; the D is unclear. The V end was cut by 4 bases, the J end by 7 bases, with 20 bases between. The V gene's germline CDR1 is SGHNT and CDR2 YYREEE (reference sequence). CDR3 length: 16 residues.

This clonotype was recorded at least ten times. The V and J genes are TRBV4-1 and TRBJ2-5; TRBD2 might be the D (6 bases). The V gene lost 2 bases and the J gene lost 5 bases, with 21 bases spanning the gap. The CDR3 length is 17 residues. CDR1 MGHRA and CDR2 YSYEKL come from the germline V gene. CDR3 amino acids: CASSQIPPGLGVETQYF. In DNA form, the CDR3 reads TGCGCCAGCAGCCAAATACCGCCGGGACTCGGGGTGGAGACCCAGTACTTC.

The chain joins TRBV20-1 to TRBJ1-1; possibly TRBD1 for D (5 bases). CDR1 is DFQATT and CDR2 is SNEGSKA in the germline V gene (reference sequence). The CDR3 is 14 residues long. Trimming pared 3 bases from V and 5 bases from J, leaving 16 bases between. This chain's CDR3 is CSARAQREGTEAFF. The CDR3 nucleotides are TGCAGTGCTAGGGCGCAACGGGAGGGGACTGAAGCTTTCTTT.

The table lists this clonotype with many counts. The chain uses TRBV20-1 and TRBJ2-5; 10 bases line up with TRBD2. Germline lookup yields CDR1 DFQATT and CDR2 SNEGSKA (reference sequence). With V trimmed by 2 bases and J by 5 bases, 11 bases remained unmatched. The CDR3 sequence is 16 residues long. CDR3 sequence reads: CSARLPRLAGVETQYF. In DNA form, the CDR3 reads TGCAGTGCTAGATTACCTCGGCTAGCGGGAGTGGAGACCCAGTACTTC.

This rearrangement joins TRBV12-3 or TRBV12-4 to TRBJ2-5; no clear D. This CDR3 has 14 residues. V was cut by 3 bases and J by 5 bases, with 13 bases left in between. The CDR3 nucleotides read TGTGCCAGCAGTTTCGGCGGCCCTCGGGAGACCCAGTACTTC. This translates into CASSFGGPRETQYF.